The clone carrying this T cell receptor beta chain is labeled medium-sized. Its antigen is not known. This entry comes from a study of vaccination and CD4 T cells after COVID-19. General study findings and limits: With convalescent patients, a median about 90% of reactive clones emerged solely after vaccination.

The treatment is: approximately nine-day PBMC culture with coronavirus spike peptide pools or control peptides (ViraFEST assay). Once cultured around 10 days, CD4+ T cells underwent isolation by negative selection. V gave up 2 bases and J gave up 11 bases, with 10 bases separating them. Per the germline V gene, CDR1 is MNHEY and CDR2 is SVGAGI. The CDR3 totals 13 residues. Cultured CD4+ T-cell DNA underwent Oncomine TCR Beta short-read sequencing. TCRdb re-derived calls from the PCR reads in MiXCR, one entry per CDR3 protein. The sample contains around 10,000 distinct CDR3 sequences, under 30% of which appear only once.

This TCR derives from a human donor with COVID-19. The gene calls are TRBV6-5 and TRBJ1-6; D not resolved. The sample consisted of cultured CD4+ T cells from blood. The CDR3 DNA is TGTGCCAGCAGTTACCAACGTGCTACACCCCTCCACTTT. It encodes CASSYQRATPLHF.